Listed below are T cell receptor beta chains from one sample, sequenced in a study of T cell repertoires in cytomegalovirus infection. What these receptors recognize is not known. TCRdb re-called the reads through MiXCR, storing one row per CDR3 protein. The repertoire consists of 800,000 to 950,000 distinct CDR3 sequences, with about 33% occurring once and the leading ten covering roughly 12%. Sample: cultured CD8+ T cells from PBMCs, taken from culture after CMV antigen stimulation. These receptors came from a human donor in good health (CMV status not recorded). Some clones in this sample may be carry-over from other donors' samples. Each CDR3 is given with its conserved first and last residue. Each record gives: J gene, D gene, V gene, CDR3 length, CDR3 protein. D genes are given only for firm matches.

TRBJ2-5,.,TRBV19,16,CASSTGQKWYQETQYF
TRBJ2-1,.,TRBV4-2,13,CASSHLPAAEQFF
TRBJ2-1,TRBD1,TRBV7-2,15,CASSSDREIYNEQFF
TRBJ1-5,TRBD1,TRBV25-1,16,CASSELRDRGNQPQHF
TRBJ2-6,.,TRBV7-6,21,CASSLKGGARDRNSGANVLTF
TRBJ1-4,.,TRBV7-8,16,CASSVSATGTHEKLFF
TRBJ2-2,TRBD2,TRBV24-1,17,CATSDLALAGNTGELFF
TRBJ2-7,TRBD2,TRBV4-2,17,CASSPSETSGTMYEQYF
TRBJ2-7,.,TRBV7-6,13,CASYRTVPYEQYF
TRBJ1-1,.,TRBV5-6,12,CASSHQITEAFF
TRBJ2-1,TRBD2,TRBV9,15,CASSARLAGYNEQFF
TRBJ2-7,TRBD1,TRBV12-3/TRBV12-4,15,CASSPWTGGGYEQYF
TRBJ1-1,.,TRBV7-6,12,CASSSDSFEAFF
TRBJ2-2,.,TRBV12-5,14,CASGWDVGPGELFF
TRBJ1-2,TRBD1,TRBV12-3/TRBV12-4,13,CASSGRGPYGYTF
TRBJ2-7,.,TRBV20-1,13,CSARATSSYEQYF
TRBJ1-4,TRBD1,TRBV7-6,16,CASSLGTGSTNEKLFF
TRBJ2-1,.,TRBV6-6,13,CASTPGAYNEQFF
TRBJ1-5,.,TRBV19,15,CASSIIRDTNQPQHF
TRBJ1-1,.,TRBV7-9,17,CASSHRGARGMNTEAFF
TRBJ2-5,.,TRBV6-5,13,CASSYRNRETQYF
TRBJ1-1,.,TRBV19,17,CASNSKVGHRERDEAFF
TRBJ2-3,.,TRBV28,14,CASSPRGSTDAQYF
TRBJ2-3,.,TRBV7-8,15,CASSLATDQRDTQYF
TRBJ2-1,TRBD2,TRBV4-1,19,CASSQGGTSGGLLYNEQFF
TRBJ2-1,TRBD1,TRBV11-2,17,CASSSWPRDRPYNEQFF
TRBJ1-5,.,TRBV28,17,CASSLHPWGSVNQPQHF
TRBJ2-1,.,TRBV7-2,14,CASSLAALYNEQFF
TRBJ1-1,.,TRBV4-1,13,CASSQDIRTEAFF
TRBJ2-7,.,TRBV20-1,15,CSAPQADTNYYEQYF
TRBJ2-5,.,TRBV4-1,15,CASSQWDTVGETQYF
TRBJ2-7,.,TRBV6-1,15,CASSEVGQNSYEQYF
TRBJ2-3,.,TRBV20-1,13,CSARVLSADTQYF
TRBJ2-1,.,TRBV27,14,CASSPSGPHNEQFF
TRBJ1-2,TRBD1,TRBV7-2,14,CASSGPDRVWGYTF
TRBJ2-1,TRBD2,TRBV12-3/TRBV12-4,15,CASSLGGGTNNEQFF
TRBJ1-1,.,TRBV20-1,16,CSARDTGRGSNTEAFF
TRBJ2-2,TRBD2,TRBV10-2,15,CANTLIAGGTGELFF
TRBJ2-1,TRBD2,TRBV6-1,15,CASSESGGAYNEQFF
TRBJ2-3,.,TRBV2,14,CASIPGRTPDTQYF
TRBJ2-5,.,TRBV7-4,14,CASSITQGWETQYF
TRBJ2-1,TRBD2,TRBV9,17,CASSVDASGGAENEQFF
TRBJ1-2,.,TRBV4-3,12,CASSQVEGGYTF
TRBJ1-2,.,TRBV29-1,14,CSVELQGTNYGYTF
TRBJ1-2,TRBD1,TRBV7-9,16,CASSPKGQDLLYGYTF
TRBJ2-1,.,TRBV27,15,CASSPGASTYNEQFF
TRBJ2-7,.,TRBV23-1,15,CASSHGGPVSYEQYF
TRBJ2-7,.,TRBV27,13,CASSFTGIDEQYF
TRBJ1-5,.,TRBV12-3/TRBV12-4,13,CASRGVSNQPQHF
TRBJ2-1,TRBD2,TRBV9,15,CASSVVGASGNEQFF
TRBJ1-2,TRBD1,TRBV15,14,CATSPDRVGDGYTF
TRBJ1-2,.,TRBV19,14,CASSPPGPAYGYTF
TRBJ2-3,.,TRBV7-6,17,CASSLRGGVPGTDTQYF
TRBJ2-6,.,TRBV6-1,15,CASRVQDSGANVLSF
TRBJ2-1,TRBD1,TRBV2,14,CASLGTGTNNEQFF
TRBJ2-3,.,TRBV5-1,13,CASSLVSYTQGYF
TRBJ1-1,.,TRBV7-9,16,CASSLVAGWGNTEAFF
TRBJ1-5,.,TRBV19,14,CASSILVSNQPQHF
TRBJ1-1,TRBD1,TRBV4-1,15,CASSQRTGGNTEAFF